The 13 T cell receptor beta chains listed next were all sequenced from one sample in a study of T cells in localized non-small cell lung cancer. Produced via immunoSEQ multiplex PCR; TCRdb's table is partial and in-frame only. The sample includes more than 100,000 clones, around 90% of them seen just once. The sample consisted of peripheral blood, taken before any cancer treatment. Receptors originate from a female donor aged 60 or older with stage I lung adenocarcinoma.

This chain connects TRBV28 to TRBJ2-3; 9 bases match TRBD2. Germline V gene lookup returns CDR1 MDHEN and CDR2 SYDVKM. The CDR3 covers 17 residues. V was clipped by 5 bases and J by 2 bases; unmatched bases: 11. DNA of the CDR3: TGTGCCAGCAGTCTGGGTTCTACTAGCGGGTACACAGATACGCAGTATTTT. Protein sequence: CASSLGSTSGYTDTQYF.

The rearrangement uses TRBV7-9 and TRBJ1-1; D is uncertain. V shed 1 base and J shed 1 base, with 10 bases lying between them. There are 15 residues in the CDR3. Germline V gene lookup returns CDR1 SEHNR and CDR2 FQNEAQ (reference sequence). DNA of the CDR3: TGTGCCAGCAGCTTAGTCGCTCGGGCGAACACTGAAGCTTTCTTT. It specifies CASSLVARANTEAFF.

The chain's CDR3 is CASSIFTGQNEKLFF. In DNA, the CDR3 is TGTGCCAGTAGTATTTTTACGGGACAGAATGAAAAACTGTTTTTT. V and J are TRBV19 and TRBJ1-4; TRBD1 matches at 7 bases. CDR3 length: 15 residues. The germline gives CDR1 LNHDA, CDR2 SQIVND (reference sequence). J was trimmed by 5 bases and V by 3 bases; bases with no gene match: 6.

J is TRBJ1-1 and V is TRBV6-6, with TRBD1 as a possible D gene (6 bases). The V and J ends lost 8 bases and 1 base respectively, with 8 bases between them. The CDR3 contains 12 residues. The germline V gene has CDR1 MNHNY and CDR2 SVGAGI (reference sequence). CDR3 DNA: TGTGCCAGCGCAGGGGCGAACACTGAAGCTTTCTTT. It translates to CASAGANTEAFF.

The chain combines TRBV18 with TRBJ1-1; D unresolved. Trimming took 3 bases from V and 3 from J, leaving 14 bases between them. CDR3 length: 15 amino acids. Germline V gives CDR1 KGHSH, CDR2 LQKENI. The CDR3 nucleotides read TGTGCCAGCTCACCTCTTTTTGGGGATCACACTGAAGCTTTCTTT. Its translation is CASSPLFGDHTEAFF.

The count of this clone is one. The genes are TRBV21-1 and TRBJ2-2; the table names TRBD1, a call not compared with the DNA. TRBV21-1 is termed a pseudogene. The CDR3 sequence is 15 residues long. CDR3 sequence reads: CASSKNRDIPGELFF. The CDR3 bases are TGTGCCAGCAGCAAAAACAGGGATATTCCCGGGGAGCTGTTTTTT.

The rearrangement links TRBV28 to TRBJ2-1, with 7 bases identical to TRBD1. The CDR3 spans 15 residues. Germline V gene sequence: CDR1 MDHEN, CDR2 SYDVKM. After removal of 6 bases from V and 2 bases from J, the junction contained 7 bases not matched to a gene. CDR3 sequence: CASRSQGQPYNEQFF. The CDR3 bases are TGTGCCAGCAGATCACAGGGGCAGCCCTACAATGAGCAGTTCTTC.

The chain couples TRBV7-3 to TRBJ2-3, with D possibly being TRBD2 (5 bases). This CDR3 has 14 amino acids. V dropped 1 base and J dropped 2 bases, with 7 bases sitting between them. The germline CDR1 and CDR2 sequences are SGHTA and FQGTGA. The CDR3 DNA reads TGTGCCAGCAGCTTAAGAGGGTCCACAGATACGCAGTATTTT. Encoded protein: CASSLRGSTDTQYF.

V and J are TRBV6-4 and TRBJ2-6, with 8 positions matching TRBD1. Trimming cost V 5 bases and J 2 bases; bases outside gene matches: 2. This CDR3 has 15 amino acids. Germline CDR1 reads MRHNA; CDR2 reads SNTAGT. CDR3 DNA: TGTGCCAGCAGTAGGGACAGGACTGGGGCCAACGTCCTGACTTTC. Protein: CASSRDRTGANVLTF.

This sequence joins TRBV5-1 and TRBJ2-3; D unresolved. The ends were cut back, 4 bases at V and 3 bases at J, with 9 bases in the middle. The CDR3 is 13 residues long. Per germline, CDR1 SGHRS and CDR2 YFSETQ. The CDR3 loop reads CASSQPRTDTQYF. CDR3 DNA sequence: TGCGCCAGCAGCCAACCTAGAACAGATACGCAGTATTTT.

This clone was seen only a few times. Here the CDR3 reads CASSEDRDRFYEQYF. The DNA of the CDR3 is TGTGCCAGCAGTGAAGACCGGGACAGGTTCTACGAGCAGTACTTC. The chain recombines TRBV6-1 with TRBJ2-7, with TRBD1 matching over 8 bases. Per germline, CDR1 MNHNS and CDR2 SASEGT. Trimming at V came to 1 base and at J to 3 bases, leaving 5 bases not matched to a gene. This CDR3 has 15 amino acids.

The J gene is TRBJ2-3, the V gene TRBV5-5, with 7 bases that match TRBD2. CDR1 SGHKS and CDR2 YYEKEE come from the germline V gene (reference sequence). This CDR3 comprises 16 residues. Unmatched junction bases numbered 14, after V lost 4 bases and J lost 6 bases. The CDR3 loop reads CASSMAVREVQDTQYF. CDR3 bases: TGTGCCAGCAGCATGGCGGTCCGGGAGGTGCAGGATACGCAGTATTTT.

V usage is TRBV29-1 and J usage is TRBJ2-5; TRBD2 is a possible D gene (5 bases). Trimming cost V 2 bases and J 3 bases, with 10 bases left between them. Germline V gives CDR1 SQVTM, CDR2 ANQGSEA. The CDR3 extends over 13 amino acids. The chain's CDR3 is CSVELASEETQYF. The DNA of the CDR3 is TGCAGCGTTGAATTAGCGTCTGAAGAGACCCAGTACTTC.